This TCR beta chain stems from a study of blood T cell repertoires in COVID-19. Whole-study context: Samples of COVID-19 (acute and convalescent) were obtained from the United States, Italy and Spain.

The CDR3 runs to 16 residues. The germline V gene encodes CDR1 SGHAT and CDR2 FQNNGV. The ends lost 4 bases at V and 2 bases at J; junction bases unmatched: 9. Donors were grouped by their self-reported clinical history. Using immunoSEQ multiplex PCR, the repertoire was profiled, and TCRdb retains in-frame clones only, with some absent. The table includes 400,000 to 500,000 clones, roughly 88% detected once. This TCR was recovered from a woman between 18 and 29 years old who had been exposed to COVID-19. Sequencing was performed on PBMCs or T cells enriched from blood (not recorded which). The chain couples TRBV11-2 to TRBJ2-7; 9 bases align to TRBD2. This CDR3 reads CASSSLLTSGPYEQYF. In DNA form, the CDR3 reads TGTGCCAGCAGCTCTCTGCTGACTAGCGGCCCCTACGAGCAGTACTTC.